This T cell receptor (beta chain) derives from a study of cytomegalovirus exposure and HLA in healthy donors. Study observations and caveats: There was a cluster of highly shared sequence variants that was likely a sequencing artifact. CMV serostatus alone was available as immune exposure information. With later analysis, a missense DCLRE1C variant became linked to TCR beta V- and J-gene trimming.

After removal of 4 bases from V and 7 bases from J, the junction contained 5 bases not matched to a gene. There are 15 residues in the CDR3. Germline V gene sequence: CDR1 LGHNA, CDR2 YSLEER. As for this clone: Antigen unknown.

PCR employed 60 Vbeta and 13 Jbeta primers. Produced via immunoSEQ multiplex PCR; TCRdb's table is partial and in-frame only. Counted here are 150,000 or so clones, nearly 80% occurring once; the ten biggest clones make up around 15%. Sample: PBMCs. This sequence joins TRBV4-3 and TRBJ1-6, with 9 bases that match TRBD1. The source is a woman aged 40-49 years in good health and CMV-seronegative. CDR3 amino acids: CASSPEDRGNSPLHF. The DNA for the CDR3 is TGCGCCAGCAGCCCAGAGGACAGGGGAAATTCACCCCTCCACTTT.